This is a list of T cell receptor beta chains from one sample in a study of cytomegalovirus exposure and HLA in healthy donors. Method: immunoSEQ multiplex PCR; TCRdb's copy keeps in-frame clones and lacks some. The sample includes about 190,000 clones, approximately 75% of them seen just once. What was sequenced was PBMCs. The receptors come from a man aged 25 to 40 in good health and CMV-seropositive. The conserved cysteine and the conserved F or W are not part of the CDR3 here.

>TRBJ2-5|TRBV7-6
ASSLRGGRREETQY
>-|TRBV6-5
ASSPSGLAGEQY
>TRBJ2-3|TRBV18
ASSPPAGLADTQY
>TRBJ2-1|TRBV9
ASSVGHLGAGDEQF
>TRBJ2-7|TRBV29-1
STQTGGGEQY
>TRBJ1-4|TRBV21-1
ASSKDAGQGYEKLF
>TRBJ2-5|TRBV27
ASSFGGGRPGETQY
>TRBJ2-5|TRBV6-5
ASSYPGGRTQY
>TRBJ1-1|TRBV7-8
ASSRTGVITEAF
>TRBJ1-5|TRBV2
ASSEAGTGVNQPQH
>TRBJ1-2|TRBV28
ASSRPRGNGYT
>TRBJ1-5|TRBV5-8
ASRDINQPQH
>TRBJ1-2|TRBV7-9
ASSLADGYGYT
>TRBJ2-3|TRBV4-2
ASREGGRTDTQY
>TRBJ1-4|TRBV6-1
ASSESGTNEKLF
>TRBJ2-1|TRBV7-2
ASSSLPTSGRTHNEQF
>TRBJ2-7|TRBV9
ASSLGQGSYEQY
>TRBJ2-7|TRBV4-1
ASSQTKNRDEQY
>TRBJ2-3|TRBV6-5
ASSYSKSHQGGPQY
>TRBJ2-1|TRBV18
ASSSGTGGNEQF
>TRBJ2-1|TRBV14
ASSQHGQRGMDEQL
>TRBJ2-1|TRBV29-1
SAQGLAGVPPYNEQF
>TRBJ2-5|TRBV6-5
ASSFGTGGAETQY
>TRBJ2-2|TRBV2
ASSEDITGELF
>TRBJ1-1|TRBV20-1
SAIRGTEAF
>TRBJ1-3|TRBV25-1
ASSEWSLHSGNTIY
>TRBJ2-3|TRBV5-1
ASSLGGPDTQY
>TRBJ1-2|TRBV28
ASSLGRAYGYT
>TRBJ1-1|TRBV7-2
ASSVVSLNTEAF
>TRBJ2-6|TRBV5-5
ASSFYDRGQSGANVLT
>TRBJ2-5|TRBV7-9
ASGATQETQY
>TRBJ2-1|TRBV6-6
ASSTGIAGGGEQF
>TRBJ2-4|TRBV9
ASSTPVGPLDIQY